The sequence of this T cell receptor (beta chain) was determined in a study of OX40 agonist ivuxolimab in advanced cancers. Context from the whole study: Ivuxolimab, which targeted the costimulatory receptor OX40 (CD134), was an agonistic, fully human IgG2 monoclonal antibody. Intravenous ivuxolimab was administered to patients every 2 weeks at six dose levels: 0.01, 0.1, 0.3, 1.5, 3 and 10 mg/kg. Among the approximately 54 dose-escalation patients, around 20 had hepatocellular carcinoma, roughly 15 melanoma, 9 renal cell carcinoma and 9 head and neck cancer. The dose-escalation cohort was about 86% male with a mean age of about 60 years, ranging from roughly 20 to 80. Patients were allowed to have had prior anti-PD-1, anti-PD-L1 or anti-CTLA-4 therapy, and approximately 43% of the dose-escalation patients had previously received checkpoint inhibitors. Partial responses occurred in three dose-escalation patients: two with cutaneous melanoma and one with hepatocellular carcinoma. Peripheral TCRbeta sequencing aimed to test whether ivuxolimab altered TCR sequence diversity and caused clonal T-cell expansion. The paper describes the monotherapy dose-escalation part (N ≈ 50 patients) of the phase I trial of ivuxolimab.

On this clone itself: Its binding antigen is unknown. The sample holds no much larger clone one base away, and base qualities are not on file.

From its cysteine to its phenylalanine, the CDR3 spans 14 amino acids. Left in the record is the CDR3 DNA by itself, 42 bases read in frame from the first base. In the germline V gene, CDR1 corresponds to MNHEY and CDR2 to SVGAGI. V loses 5 bases, J loses 7 bases, and the germline ends lie 12 bases apart. What the work shows at the level of the full study, not this receptor alone: Antigen specificity was not determined for the clonally expanded peripheral T cells. In the 0.1-3.0 mg/kg groups, partial responders had among the lowest normalized peripheral clonal expansion, particularly in CD8+ T cells. Low levels of normalized T-cell clonal expansion were also seen in some patients who did not respond. After ivuxolimab, CD8+ T cells had more expanded clones than CD4+ T cells on average. Clonal expansion of both CD4+ and CD8+ blood T cells was observed from baseline to week 6 at doses 0.1 to 3.0 mg/kg.

Genomic DNA was isolated from the sorted cells so that the TCRbeta CDR3 region could be sequenced. TCRbeta CDR3 regions were sequenced using the immunoSEQ Assay. TCRdb re-hosts the immuneACCESS table, in-frame sequences only. Its copies lack some clones; in the studies checked, an unresolved V gene accounts for under half of them, and the cause for the rest is not known. In this sample the table shows about 15,000 clones, roughly three quarters of which occur a single time. 35% to 45% of the sample belongs to the ten largest clones. Patients with autoimmune disease history or receiving systemic immunosuppression were excluded from the trial. Peripheral blood for TCR sequencing was collected from all dose cohorts at baseline, on cycle 4 day 1, and on cycle 7 day 1. Samples came from an open-label, multicenter, first-in-human phase I dose-escalation trial of ivuxolimab. Adults with locally advanced or metastatic melanoma, renal cell carcinoma, hepatocellular carcinoma or head and neck squamous cell carcinoma were enrolled in the trial. Before TCR sequencing, CD4+ T cells and CD8+ T cells from peripheral blood were sorted into separate populations.

The chain links TRBV6-5 with TRBJ1-6, with the D gene too uncertain to name. The TCR comes from an adult with an advanced solid tumor such as melanoma, head and neck, liver or kidney cancer. The starting material was CD4+ or CD8+ T cells sorted from blood, obtained in a trial of the OX40 agonist ivuxolimab. The nucleotides are TGTGCCAGCAGTCCGACCTATGGGAATTCACCCCTCCACTTT. This encodes CASSPTYGNSPLHF.